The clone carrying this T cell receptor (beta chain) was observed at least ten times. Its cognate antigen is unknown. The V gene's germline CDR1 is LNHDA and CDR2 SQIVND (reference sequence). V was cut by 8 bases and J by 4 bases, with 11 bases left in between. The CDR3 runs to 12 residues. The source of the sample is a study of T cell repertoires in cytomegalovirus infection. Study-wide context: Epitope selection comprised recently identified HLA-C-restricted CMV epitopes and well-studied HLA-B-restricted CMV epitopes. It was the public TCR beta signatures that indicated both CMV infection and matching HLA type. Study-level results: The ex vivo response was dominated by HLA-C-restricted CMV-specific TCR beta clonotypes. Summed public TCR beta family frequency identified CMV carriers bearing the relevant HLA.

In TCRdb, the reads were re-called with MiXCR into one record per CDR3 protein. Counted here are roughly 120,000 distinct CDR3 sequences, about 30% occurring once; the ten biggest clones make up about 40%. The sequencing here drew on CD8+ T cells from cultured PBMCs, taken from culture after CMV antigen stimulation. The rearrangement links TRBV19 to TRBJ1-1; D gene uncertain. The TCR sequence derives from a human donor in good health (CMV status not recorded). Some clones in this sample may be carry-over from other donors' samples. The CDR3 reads CASSDWGTEAFF. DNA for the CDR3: TGTGCCAGTTCCGACTGGGGCACTGAAGCTTTCTTT.